Shown below are 20 T cell receptor beta chains from a single sample sequenced in a study of blood T cell repertoires in COVID-19. Generated by immunoSEQ multiplex PCR, the TCRdb table keeps only in-frame clones and is missing some. The sample contains 88,000 or so clones, over 75% of which appear only once. The sequencing input was peripheral blood. The receptors shown here come from a man in his fifties or sixties with acute or convalescent COVID-19.

This clone was detected only once. The rearrangement links TRBV9 to TRBJ2-1; D is possibly TRBD2 (5 bases). Germline V gives CDR1 SGDLS, CDR2 YYNGEE. Trimming removed 0 bases from V and 12 bases from J, with 13 bases in between. The CDR3 sequence is 13 residues long. The CDR3 loop is CASSVDGSAGQFF. As DNA, the CDR3 is TGTGCCAGCAGCGTAGATGGCAGCGCGGGGCAGTTCTTC.

This clone came up a few times. The chain is built from TRBV9 and TRBJ1-1; the match to TRBD1 covers 8 bases. The CDR3 is 15 amino acids. In germline, CDR1 is SGDLS, CDR2 YYNGEE. After removal of 3 bases from V and 4 bases from J, the junction contained 8 bases not matched to a gene. CDR3 nucleotide sequence: TGTGCCAGCAGCGCCCTTACAGGGGGACGCACTGAAGCTTTCTTT. The encoded protein is CASSALTGGRTEAFF. Combining the CDR3 with reference TRBV9 and TRBJ1-1 gives the whole variable domain DSGVTQTPKHLITATGQRVTLRCSPRSGDLSVYWYQQSLDQGLQFLIQYYNGEERAKGNILERFSAQQFPDLHSELNLSSLELGDSALYFCASSALTGGRTEAFFGQGTRLTVV.

This clone was counted only a few times. V gene TRBV28 combines with J gene TRBJ1-4; D possibly corresponds to TRBD1 (5 bases). V was trimmed by 6 bases and J by 7 bases, leaving 12 bases between them. The CDR3 extends over 13 amino acids. Germline CDR1 is MDHEN and CDR2 is SYDVKM. The CDR3 is CASRKRGFEKLFF. Written as DNA, the CDR3 is TGTGCCAGCAGAAAGCGGGGGTTTGAAAAACTGTTTTTT.

The CDR3 loop is CASRTGGAGGEKLFF. The CDR3 DNA sequence: TGTGCCAGCAGGACAGGGGGCGCGGGGGGGGAAAAACTGTTTTTT. The rearrangement uses TRBV28 and TRBJ1-4; 10 bases match TRBD1. V trimming: 6 bases; J trimming: 8 bases; junction bases outside the gene matches: 9. CDR1 is MDHEN and CDR2 is SYDVKM in the germline V gene. The CDR3 sequence is 15 residues long.

The table lists this clone with a count of one. This chain connects TRBV10-3 to TRBJ1-5, with TRBD1 matching over 7 bases. Germline assignment: CDR1 ENHRY and CDR2 SYGVKD. The J segment lost 5 bases and the V segment lost 10 bases, leaving 8 bases of the junction unmatched. The CDR3 loop spans 13 amino acids. CDR3 sequence: CASWTGADQPQHF. The CDR3 DNA reads TGTGCCAGTTGGACAGGCGCTGATCAGCCCCAGCATTTT.

The J gene is TRBJ2-5, the V gene TRBV6-5; TRBD2 matches 9 bases. V lost 7 bases, J lost 5 bases, and 8 bases stayed unmatched. Germline CDR1 MNHEY, CDR2 SVGAGI. This CDR3 has 14 residues. The CDR3 nucleotides read TGTGCCAGCAATAGGCGGGAGGGCCGGGAGACCCAGTACTTC. Its protein is CASNRREGRETQYF.

The chain is built from TRBV19 and TRBJ2-2; D is possibly TRBD2 (6 bases). V gave up 3 bases and J gave up 3 bases, with 14 bases separating them. Germline CDR1 and CDR2: LNHDA and SQIVND (reference sequence). The CDR3 has 16 residues. The CDR3 bases are TGTGCCAGTAGTATTCCGGGACGCGGGGACACCGGGGAGCTGTTTTTT. Translation gives CASSIPGRGDTGELFF.

The rearrangement joins TRBV3-1 (or the pseudogene TRBV3-2) to TRBJ1-5, with 8 bases matching TRBD1. J gave up 8 bases and V 1 base, and 10 bases lay outside the gene matches. Germline CDR1 LGHDT, CDR2 YNNKEL (reference sequence). This CDR3 contains 16 residues. In nucleotides, the CDR3 is TGTGCCAGCAGCCAAGGTACGCAGGGGGCGTGGGAGCCCCAGCATTTT. This encodes CASSQGTQGAWEPQHF.

This chain links TRBV19 with TRBJ1-2; TRBD1 might be the D (6 bases). The V gene's germline CDR1 is LNHDA and CDR2 SQIVND (reference sequence). V was pared by 4 bases and J by 0 bases, with 9 bases between. The CDR3 extends over 14 amino acids. The CDR3 protein is CASSRTAANYGYTF. CDR3 coding DNA: TGTGCCAGTAGTAGGACAGCCGCTAACTATGGCTACACCTTC.

The J gene is TRBJ1-1, the V gene TRBV30; 7 bases agree with TRBD1. This CDR3 is 13 amino acids long. V lost 5 bases and J lost 7; bases outside the gene matches: 10. CDR1 GTSNPN and CDR2 SVGIG come from the germline V gene (reference sequence). CDR3 nucleotide sequence: TGTGCCTGGGATACAACAGGGGTTGGTGAAGCTTTCTTT. Residues: CAWDTTGVGEAFF.

The V gene is TRBV18, the J gene TRBJ2-7; TRBD2 aligns across 7 bases. The CDR3 is made up of 17 amino acids. The V and J ends lost 5 bases and 0 bases, in that order; junction bases with no gene match: 13. CDR1 and CDR2 (germline): KGHSH, LQKENI. CDR3 protein: CASSGRERTRLSYEQYF. CDR3 in DNA: TGTGCCAGCTCAGGGAGGGAACGGACACGACTCTCCTACGAGCAGTACTTC.

J is TRBJ2-7 and V is TRBV11-2, with 8 bases lining up with TRBD2. The ends lost 3 bases at V and 4 bases at J; junction bases unmatched: 8. Germline V gene lookup returns CDR1 SGHAT and CDR2 FQNNGV. CDR3 length: 15 amino acids. The CDR3 is CASSLGSGGMYEQYF. In nucleotides, the CDR3 is TGTGCCAGCAGCTTGGGTTCGGGGGGGATGTACGAGCAGTACTTC.

About this clone itself: Relative to the germline gene, one junction end is altered; a read error may explain this. The chain has TRBV7-7 and TRBJ2-1; 7 bases align to TRBD2. Germline assignment: CDR1 SSHAT and CDR2 FNYEAQ (reference sequence). This CDR3 is 14 amino acids long. The CDR3 loop is CASSLGGRGNEQFF. The CDR3 nucleotides are TGTGCTAGCAGCTTAGGCGGGAGAGGGAATGAGCAGTTCTTC.

At least ten counts were recorded for this clone. CDR3 amino acids: CASSSQFMNTEAFF. The CDR3, as DNA: TGTGCCAGTAGCAGTCAGTTCATGAACACTGAAGCTTTCTTT. The chain uses TRBV19 and TRBJ1-1; no reliable D call. The CDR3 length is 14 residues. Germline assignment: CDR1 LNHDA and CDR2 SQIVND (reference sequence). Trimming took 6 bases from V and 0 from J, leaving 11 bases between them.

The chain recombines TRBV3-1 (or the pseudogene TRBV3-2) with TRBJ2-5, with D possibly being TRBD2 (5 bases). Trimming took off 5 bases at V and 6 bases at J, with 10 bases between the two ends. This CDR3 is 12 amino acids long. Germline lookup yields CDR1 LGHDT and CDR2 YNNKEL (reference sequence). CDR3 sequence: CASSGGLKTQYF. The DNA of the CDR3 is TGTGCCAGCAGCGGAGGCCTCAAGACCCAGTACTTC.

This chain uses TRBV27 with TRBJ1-6; possibly TRBD1 for D (5 bases). Germline values: CDR1 MNHEY, CDR2 SMNVEV (reference sequence). This CDR3 has 16 amino acids. The V and J ends lost 1 base and 5 bases respectively, with 12 bases between them. The CDR3 DNA is TGTGCCAGCAGTTTATTAGGGTCGGGGGATAATTCACCCCTCCACTTT. Translating gives CASSLLGSGDNSPLHF.

This chain uses TRBV12-5 with TRBJ2-2, with D unresolved. This CDR3 region has 16 residues. Germline lookup yields CDR1 LGHNT and CDR2 FRNRAP. V was trimmed by 0 bases and J by 1 base, leaving 9 bases between them. The CDR3 region has the DNA TGTGCTAGTGGTTTGGTAATAGTCGGGAACACCGGGGAGCTGTTTTTT. Translating it yields CASGLVIVGNTGELFF.

The chain recombines TRBV29-1 with TRBJ2-7, with a tentative D call TRBD1 (6 bases). The ends were cut back, 3 bases at V and 4 bases at J, with 7 bases in the middle. Germline-derived CDR1 and CDR2 are SQVTM and ANQGSEA. The CDR3 is 11 residues long. The DNA of the CDR3 is TGCAGCGTTGAGGACAGTTACGAGCAGTACTTC. This gives the protein CSVEDSYEQYF.

This sequence joins TRBV6-6 and TRBJ1-3, with D perhaps matching TRBD1 (5 bases). V shed 2 bases and J shed 2 bases, with 7 bases lying between them. CDR1 and CDR2 (germline): MNHNY, SVGAGI (reference sequence). The CDR3 has 14 amino acids. The CDR3 nucleotides are TGTGCCAGCAGTTACCGGGGGGCTGGAAACACCATATATTTT. The encoded protein is CASSYRGAGNTIYF.

The chain is built from TRBV11-3 and TRBJ2-1; tentative D call: TRBD2 (6 bases). V lost 5 bases, J lost 8 bases, and 22 bases lay in between. Germline CDR1 reads SGHNT; CDR2 reads YENEEA. This CDR3 spans 16 amino acids. The CDR3 region has the DNA TGTGCCAGCAGCATACTCAGCGGAGGGGTCTCTGATGAGCAGTTCTTC. Amino acid sequence: CASSILSGGVSDEQFF.